Each of the 8 T cell receptor beta chains below was sequenced from the same sample in a study of CD8 T cells in Susac syndrome. Reverse transcription of about 0.5 to 1 ug RNA used random hexamers. TCRdb re-analysed the immunoSEQ multiplex PCR reads in MiXCR, keeping a single row per CDR3 protein. Found here are about 300,000 distinct CDR3 sequences, 85% of them singletons; the top ten hold around 0.21%. The sample taken for sequencing was CD8+ T cells from PBMCs. These TCRs come from a human donor with multiple sclerosis.

This chain uses TRBV9 with TRBJ1-2; D call uncertain. V shed 2 bases and J shed 4 bases, with 12 bases lying between them. Germline V gives CDR1 SGDLS, CDR2 YYNGEE. The CDR3 length is 14 residues. The CDR3 nucleotides read TGTGCCAGCAGCGTCGACACCGGAGCCTATGGCTACACCTTC. Translated, it gives CASSVDTGAYGYTF.

This clonotype occurred once. The chain carries TRBV5-5 and TRBJ2-3; TRBD2 matches at 7 bases. The J segment lost 6 bases and the V segment lost 0 bases, leaving 7 bases of the junction unmatched. The CDR3 sequence is 15 residues long. Germline V gene lookup returns CDR1 SGHKS and CDR2 YYEKEE (reference sequence). The CDR3 region is CASSLVTSVYDTQYF. The CDR3 DNA reads as TGTGCCAGCAGCTTGGTAACTAGCGTATACGATACGCAGTATTTT.

This rearrangement joins TRBV7-9 to TRBJ2-6; 9 positions agree with TRBD1. From germline, CDR1 is SEHNR and CDR2 FQNEAQ (reference sequence). CDR3 length: 19 amino acids. With 5 bases clipped from V and 2 bases from J, the junction kept 13 bases outside the gene matches. The CDR3 loop reads CASSHPLGTGFPGANVLTF. CDR3 nucleotides: TGTGCCAGCAGCCATCCCCTCGGGACAGGGTTTCCTGGGGCCAACGTCCTGACTTTC. Full variable domain (missing parts from reference TRBV7-9 and TRBJ2-6): DTGVSQNPRHKITKRGQNVTFRCDPISEHNRLYWYRQTLGQGPEFLTYFQNEAQLEKSRLLSDRFSAERPKGSFSTLEIQRTEQGDSAMYLCASSHPLGTGFPGANVLTFGAGSRLTVL.

The chain joins TRBV7-9 to TRBJ2-7; 10 bases match TRBD2. Germline CDR1 is SEHNR and CDR2 is FQNEAQ (reference sequence). With 8 bases clipped from V and 4 bases from J, the junction kept 23 bases outside the gene matches. The CDR3 is 19 amino acids. In DNA, the CDR3 is TGTGCCAGCTTACCTTTCCTGGGGCTAGCGGGAGTTGAGGGTTACGAGCAGTACTTC. Protein: CASLPFLGLAGVEGYEQYF.

The chain uses TRBV3-1 and TRBJ1-2; D is possibly TRBD1 (6 bases). Trimming took off 0 bases at V and 8 bases at J, with 19 bases between the two ends. CDR3 size: 16 residues. Germline V gene sequence: CDR1 LGHDT, CDR2 YNNKEL (reference sequence). For the CDR3, the DNA is TGTGCCAGCAGCCAAGACCCCCTAGGGGGGGCGCGAGGCTACACCTTC. It specifies CASSQDPLGGARGYTF. Variable domain in full (rest from reference TRBV3-1 and TRBJ1-2): DTAVSQTPKYLVTQMGNDKSIKCEQNLGHDTMYWYKQDSKKFLKIMFSYNNKELIINETVPNRFSPKSPDKAHLNLHINSLELGDSAVYFCASSQDPLGGARGYTFGSGTRLTVV.

The chain joins TRBV7-2 to TRBJ2-4; 11 bases line up with TRBD2. V trimming: 5 bases; J trimming: 5 bases; junction bases outside the gene matches: 5. The CDR3 is 15 residues long. Germline V gene lookup returns CDR1 SGHTA and CDR2 FQGNSA. The CDR3 DNA sequence: TGTGCCAGCAGCCGACCGGGACTAGCGGAAAACATTCAGTACTTC. Protein product: CASSRPGLAENIQYF.

The rearrangement uses TRBV12-1 and TRBJ1-5; the table calls TRBD1, which could not be checked here. TRBV12-1 is given as a pseudogene. The CDR3 runs to 15 residues. Here the CDR3 reads CAIAGDRVRNQPQHF. In DNA form, the CDR3 reads TGTGCCATCGCGGGGGACAGGGTCCGCAATCAGCCCCAGCATTTT.

The CDR3 DNA follows: TGCGCCAGCCAATGGACTAGCGGGGCCTACGAGCAGTACTTC. It yields the protein CASQWTSGAYEQYF. The rearrangement uses TRBV5-1 and TRBJ2-7; 12 bases agree with TRBD2. The ends lost 7 bases at V and 2 bases at J; junction bases unmatched: 4. This CDR3 contains 14 residues. CDR1 is SGHRS and CDR2 is YFSETQ in the germline V gene.